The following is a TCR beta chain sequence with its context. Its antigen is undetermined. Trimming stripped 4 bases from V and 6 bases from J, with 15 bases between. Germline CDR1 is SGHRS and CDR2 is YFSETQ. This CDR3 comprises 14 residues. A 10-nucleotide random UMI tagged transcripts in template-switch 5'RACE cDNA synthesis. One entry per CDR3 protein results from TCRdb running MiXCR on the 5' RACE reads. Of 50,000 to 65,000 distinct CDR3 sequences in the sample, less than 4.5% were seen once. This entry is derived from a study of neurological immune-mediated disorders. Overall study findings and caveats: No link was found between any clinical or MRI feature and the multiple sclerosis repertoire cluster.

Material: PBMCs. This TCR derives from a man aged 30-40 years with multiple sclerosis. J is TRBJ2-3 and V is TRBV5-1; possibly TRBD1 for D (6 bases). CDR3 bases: TGCGCCAGCAGCCAAAGGGGGACGACGGATACGCAGTATTTT. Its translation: CASSQRGTTDTQYF.